One and the same sample provided the 2 T cell receptor beta chains below, sequenced in a study of blood T cell repertoires in COVID-19. Generated by immunoSEQ multiplex PCR, the TCRdb table keeps only in-frame clones and is missing some. The sample shows a few hundred thousand clones, about four fifths of them seen only once. Material for sequencing was peripheral blood. The receptors derive from a woman aged 30 to 39 who had recovered from COVID-19.

The chain has TRBV28 and TRBJ1-1; 7 bases match TRBD1. J was trimmed by 7 bases and V by 6 bases; bases with no gene match: 14. Germline V gene sequence: CDR1 MDHEN, CDR2 SYDVKM. CDR3 length: 15 amino acids. This chain's CDR3 is CASRETGLGVGEAFF. DNA for the CDR3: TGTGCCAGCAGGGAGACAGGGTTGGGTGTAGGTGAAGCTTTCTTT.

J is TRBJ1-2 and V is TRBV30; no clear D gene. Trimming cost V 0 bases and J 3 bases, with 5 bases left between them. The CDR3 length is 12 residues. Looked up from germline, CDR1 is GTSNPN and CDR2 is SVGIG (reference sequence). CDR3 in DNA: TGTGCCTGGAGTGTAGCTCACTATGGCTACACCTTC. This encodes CAWSVAHYGYTF.